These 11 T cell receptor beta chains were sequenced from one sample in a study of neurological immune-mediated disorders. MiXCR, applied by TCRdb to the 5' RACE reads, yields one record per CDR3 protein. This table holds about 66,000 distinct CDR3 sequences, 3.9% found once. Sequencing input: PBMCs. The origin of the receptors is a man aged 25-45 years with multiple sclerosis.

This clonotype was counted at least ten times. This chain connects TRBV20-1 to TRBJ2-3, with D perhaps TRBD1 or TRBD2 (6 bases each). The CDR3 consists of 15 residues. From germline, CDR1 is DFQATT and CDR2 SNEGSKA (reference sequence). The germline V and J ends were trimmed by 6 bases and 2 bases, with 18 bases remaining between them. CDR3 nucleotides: TGCAGTGCGTCGGACGGGGGCCCTAACACAGATACGCAGTATTTT. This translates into CSASDGGPNTDTQYF.

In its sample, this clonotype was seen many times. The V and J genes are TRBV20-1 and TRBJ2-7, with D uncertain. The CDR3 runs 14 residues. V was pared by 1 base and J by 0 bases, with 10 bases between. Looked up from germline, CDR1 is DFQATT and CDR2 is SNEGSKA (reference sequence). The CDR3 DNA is TGCAGTGCTAGAGTTCAACAGATCTCCTACGAGCAGTACTTC. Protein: CSARVQQISYEQYF.

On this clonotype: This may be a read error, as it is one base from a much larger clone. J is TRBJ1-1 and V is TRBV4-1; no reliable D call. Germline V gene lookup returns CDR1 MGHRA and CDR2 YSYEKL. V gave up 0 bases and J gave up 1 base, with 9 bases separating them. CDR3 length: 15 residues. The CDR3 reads CASSQDFGTNTEAFF. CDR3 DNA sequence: TGCGCCAGCAGCCAAGATTTCGGAACGAACACTGAAGCTTTCTTT.

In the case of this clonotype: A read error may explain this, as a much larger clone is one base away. This CDR3 reads CASRERDTQYF. The DNA of the CDR3 is TGTGCCAGCCGTGAAAGAGATACGCAGTATTTT. The rearrangement joins TRBV25-1 to TRBJ2-3; no firm D call. Germline CDR1 MGHDK, CDR2 SYGVNS. The CDR3 has 11 amino acids.

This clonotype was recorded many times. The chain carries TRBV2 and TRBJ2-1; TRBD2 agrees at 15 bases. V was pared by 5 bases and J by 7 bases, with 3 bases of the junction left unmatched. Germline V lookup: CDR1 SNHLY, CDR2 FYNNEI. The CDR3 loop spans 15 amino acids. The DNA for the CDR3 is TGTGCCAGCAGTCCTGGGACTAGCGGGGGGAATGAGCAGTTCTTC. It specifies CASSPGTSGGNEQFF.

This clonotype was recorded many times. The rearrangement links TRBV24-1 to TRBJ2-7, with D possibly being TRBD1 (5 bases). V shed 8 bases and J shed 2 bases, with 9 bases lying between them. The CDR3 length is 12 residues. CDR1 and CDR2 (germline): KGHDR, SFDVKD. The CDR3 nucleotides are TGTGCCACCAACGGCAGGGCCTACGAGCAGTACTTC. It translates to CATNGRAYEQYF.

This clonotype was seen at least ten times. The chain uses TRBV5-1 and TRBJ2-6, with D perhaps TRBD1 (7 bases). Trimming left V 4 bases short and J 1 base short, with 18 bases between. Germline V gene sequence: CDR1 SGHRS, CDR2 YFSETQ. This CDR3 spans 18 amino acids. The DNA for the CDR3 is TGCGCCAGCAGCATAAGACAGGGAGGTAGTTCTGGGGCCAACGTCCTGACTTTC. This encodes CASSIRQGGSSGANVLTF.

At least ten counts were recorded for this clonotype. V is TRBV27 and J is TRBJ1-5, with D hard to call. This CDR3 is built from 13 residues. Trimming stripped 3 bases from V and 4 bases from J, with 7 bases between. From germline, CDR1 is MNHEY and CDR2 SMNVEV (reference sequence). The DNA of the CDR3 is TGTGCCAGCAGTTTGGTCCCAAATCAGCCCCAGCATTTT. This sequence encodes CASSLVPNQPQHF.

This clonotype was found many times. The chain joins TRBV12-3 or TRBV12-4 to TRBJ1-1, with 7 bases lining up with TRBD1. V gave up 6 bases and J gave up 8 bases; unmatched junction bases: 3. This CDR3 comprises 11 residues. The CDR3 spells CASSSDREAFF. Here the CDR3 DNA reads TGTGCCAGCAGCTCGGACAGGGAAGCTTTCTTT.

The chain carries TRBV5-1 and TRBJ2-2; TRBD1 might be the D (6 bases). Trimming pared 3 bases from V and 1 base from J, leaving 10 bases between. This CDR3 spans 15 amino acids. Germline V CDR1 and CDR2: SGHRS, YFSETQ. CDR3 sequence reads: CASSSDRLNTGELFF. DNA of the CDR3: TGCGCCAGCAGCTCAGACAGGCTGAACACCGGGGAGCTGTTTTTT.

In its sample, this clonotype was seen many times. The CDR3 is CASSLGQYTEAFF. In DNA form, the CDR3 reads TGCGCCAGCAGCCTGGGACAGTACACTGAAGCTTTCTTT. The chain combines TRBV5-1 with TRBJ1-1; TRBD1 agrees at 7 bases. Looked up from germline, CDR1 is SGHRS and CDR2 is YFSETQ. V gave up 4 bases and J gave up 3 bases; unmatched junction bases: 3. The CDR3 is made up of 13 amino acids.